The 9 T cell receptor beta chains listed next were all sequenced from one sample in a study of regulatory T cells in long-lasting Graves disease. Arm-PCR of CDR3 regions and iRepertoire HTBI primers were the basis on which TCR beta libraries were built. TCRdb called the multiplex PCR reads again in MiXCR, with one record for every CDR3 protein. Of 350,000 to 500,000 distinct CDR3 sequences listed, approximately 16% were seen once; the top ten hold approximately 22%. The sample's time point: newly diagnosed GD, antithyroid drugs for less than 3 months. PBMCs were the source of the RNA used for TCR sequencing. These sequences were also reported in another study, on T cells in Graves' hyperthyroidism and ophthalmopathy.

The specimen was peripheral blood mononuclear cells (PBMCs), collected at new diagnosis, from a patient treated with antithyroid drugs. These receptors were collected from a woman between 18 and 29 years old with Graves disease.

The sample holds many counts of this clonotype. The chain recombines TRBV5-5 with TRBJ1-1; 9 bases agree with TRBD1. In germline, CDR1 is SGHKS, CDR2 YYEKEE (reference sequence). Germline trimming cut 5 bases from V and 8 bases from J; bases unmatched to any gene: 7. The CDR3 sequence is 13 residues long. This CDR3 reads CASRLQGAGEAFF. In DNA form, the CDR3 reads TGTGCCAGCAGGCTACAGGGGGCGGGGGAAGCTTTCTTT.

This clonotype was found a few times. The V gene is TRBV27, the J gene TRBJ2-2; TRBD1 matches 7 bases. The ends lost 10 bases at V and 1 base at J; junction bases unmatched: 6. The CDR3 is made up of 14 amino acids. Germline V gives CDR1 MNHEY, CDR2 SMNVEV (reference sequence). The CDR3 protein is CATRQGRNTGELFF. The CDR3 DNA is TGTGCCACCAGACAGGGACGGAACACCGGGGAGCTGTTTTTT.

The CDR3 DNA sequence: TGCAGTGCTAGGCACGACAGGGTTATACCTGAAGCTTTCTTT. Amino acids: CSARHDRVIPEAFF. The rearrangement uses TRBV20-1 and TRBJ1-1, with 7 bases lining up with TRBD1. Germline CDR1 reads DFQATT; CDR2 reads SNEGSKA (reference sequence). J gave up 6 bases and V 3 bases, and 10 bases lay outside the gene matches. CDR3 length: 14 residues.

This clonotype has more than one count but fewer than ten. V is TRBV20-1 and J is TRBJ2-3, with D possibly called TRBD1 or TRBD2 (6 bases each). Trimming shortened V by 3 bases and J by 5 bases, and 24 bases separated the two germline ends. CDR3 length equals 17 residues. Looked up from germline, CDR1 is DFQATT and CDR2 is SNEGSKA (reference sequence). CDR3 sequence (DNA): TGCAGTGCTAGTAATGCCCTAACCGGGGGCCTACTAGATACGCAGTATTTT. It encodes CSASNALTGGLLDTQYF.

This clonotype was observed a handful of times. It may be a read error: a sequence one base away is much more abundant. The rearrangement links TRBV20-1 to TRBJ2-7; tentative D call: TRBD2 (5 bases). The CDR3 extends over 15 amino acids. Trimming stripped 3 bases from V and 7 bases from J, with 22 bases between. Per germline, CDR1 DFQATT and CDR2 SNEGSKA (reference sequence). Here the CDR3 DNA reads TGCAGTGCTAGGAGCGGTAGGGAGTCCTACAATGAGCAGTACTTC. Protein sequence: CSARSGRESYNEQYF.

This clonotype was counted ten times or more. V usage is TRBV18 and J usage is TRBJ1-1; 9 bases match TRBD1. The germline gives CDR1 KGHSH, CDR2 LQKENI. This CDR3 has 15 amino acids. J gave up 1 base and V 3 bases, and 3 bases lay outside the gene matches. In nucleotides, the CDR3 is TGTGCCAGCTCACCCGGGACAGGGCCGAACACTGAAGCTTTCTTT. Translation: CASSPGTGPNTEAFF.

Turning to this clonotype: A read error may be the cause here, since a much bigger clone is one base away. V usage is TRBV7-2 and J usage is TRBJ2-7, with 9 bases lining up with TRBD2. J was trimmed by 7 bases and V by 4 bases; bases with no gene match: 23. This CDR3 spans 19 amino acids. From germline, CDR1 is SGHTA and CDR2 FQGNSA. The CDR3: CASSYQGLAGLETYNEQYF. CDR3 nucleotides: TGTGCCAGCAGCTACCAGGGGCTAGCGGGACTCGAAACCTACAATGAGCAGTACTTC.

This clonotype was counted many times. The chain uses TRBV12-3 or TRBV12-4 and TRBJ2-7; D might be TRBD1 (6 bases). V lost 3 bases and J lost 3, with 12 bases in between. The CDR3 sequence is 14 residues long. CDR3 DNA: TGTGCCAGCAGTTTGGGGGCAGATCACTACGAGCAGTACTTC. Residues: CASSLGADHYEQYF.

The V and J genes are TRBV19 and TRBJ2-1; 14 bases map to TRBD2. The CDR3 is made up of 18 amino acids. Germline CDR1 LNHDA, CDR2 SQIVND (reference sequence). V trimming: 4 bases; J trimming: 0 bases; junction bases outside the gene matches: 5. CDR3 nucleotides: TGTGCCAGTAGTAGTGGACTAGCGGGAGGAAGCTCCTACAATGAGCAGTTCTTC. Its translation is CASSSGLAGGSSYNEQFF.